This T cell receptor (beta chain) was sequenced in a study of cytomegalovirus exposure and HLA in healthy donors. In germline, CDR1 is SGHVS, CDR2 FNYEAQ. This CDR3 is built from 13 residues. V dropped 5 bases and J dropped 8; count of bases not matched to a gene: 6. Study results and limitations: Most TCR beta V segments were productive about 87% or about 30% of the time in an earlier analysis. Presence/absence analysis assumed near-uniform sequencing depth across donors.

Primers for the PCR totalled 60 Vbeta and 13 Jbeta. Authors' processing steps: The count from a later analysis was 79 million or so unique TCR beta chains, 9.5 million to 11 million of them shared. The data were produced by immunoSEQ multiplex PCR, yet TCRdb's version contains in-frame clones alone and is incomplete. That table gives V, J and clone size, and the DNA gave D and trimming. Of under 130,000 clones in the sample, under 80% were seen once. Comment on this clone: Its antigen is not identified.

What was sequenced was PBMCs. The source of this sequence is a woman aged 18-30 years in good health and CMV-seropositive. This sequence joins TRBV7-6 and TRBJ1-2, with 9 bases lining up with TRBD1. CDR3 amino acids: CASSLGQGWGYTF. CDR3 coding DNA: TGTGCCAGCAGCCTCGGACAGGGGTGGGGCTACACCTTC.